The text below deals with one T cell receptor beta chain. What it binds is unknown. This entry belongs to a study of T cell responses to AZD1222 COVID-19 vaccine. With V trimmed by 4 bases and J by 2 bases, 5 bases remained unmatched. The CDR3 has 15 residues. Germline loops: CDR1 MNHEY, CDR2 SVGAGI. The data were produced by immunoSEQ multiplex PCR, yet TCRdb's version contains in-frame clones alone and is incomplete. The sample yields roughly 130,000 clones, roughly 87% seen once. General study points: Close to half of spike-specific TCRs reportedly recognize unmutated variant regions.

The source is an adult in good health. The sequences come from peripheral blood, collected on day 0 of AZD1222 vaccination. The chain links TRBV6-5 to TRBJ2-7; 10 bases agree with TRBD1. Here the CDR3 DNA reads TGTGCCAGCAGTTCGCCGGGACAGGGGACCTACGAGCAGTACTTC. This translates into CASSSPGQGTYEQYF.